A single sample is the source of the 29 T cell receptor beta chains below, sequenced in a study of blood T cell repertoires in COVID-19. Sequencing was performed with immunoSEQ multiplex PCR; in TCRdb, only in-frame clones are kept and a portion is missing. Found here are 220,000 or so clones, 90% of them singletons; the top ten hold around 15%. What was sequenced was PBMCs or T cells enriched from blood (not recorded which). These receptors all stem from a man between 25 and 39 years old who had been exposed to COVID-19.

The V and J genes are TRBV7-2 and TRBJ1-2; D gene unclear. This CDR3 spans 15 amino acids. V dropped 1 base and J dropped 5 bases, with 14 bases sitting between them. Germline CDR1 reads SGHTA; CDR2 reads FQGNSA. The CDR3 DNA reads as TGTGCCAGCAGCTTAGGGACTGCCCTAGGTTATGGCTACACCTTC. Translation gives CASSLGTALGYGYTF.

The V call is TRBV23-1, the J call TRBJ2-3; D unclear. TRBV23-1 counts as an open reading frame of uncertain function. V was trimmed by 7 bases and J by 4 bases, leaving 15 bases between them. The CDR3 is 14 amino acids. The CDR3 DNA reads as TGCGCCAGCAACGAGCCACCAGCGCCAGATACGCAGTATTTT. Protein: CASNEPPAPDTQYF.

V usage is TRBV15 and J usage is TRBJ2-2; D is uncertain. Looked up from germline, CDR1 is LNHNV and CDR2 is YYDKDF (reference sequence). The CDR3 sequence is 11 residues long. Between the trimmed V and J ends, which lost 2 bases and 7 bases, there was a span of 2 bases. DNA of the CDR3: TGTGCCACCAGCAGACTCGGGGAGCTGTTTTTT. Its translation is CATSRLGELFF.

The chain combines TRBV6-5 with TRBJ2-1; TRBD2 agrees at 8 bases. There are 15 residues in the CDR3. The germline gives CDR1 MNHEY, CDR2 SVGAGI. V gave up 6 bases and J gave up 4 bases; unmatched junction bases: 8. The CDR3 is CASRGTGGQYNEQFF. Here the CDR3 DNA reads TGTGCCAGCAGGGGTACGGGGGGGCAATACAATGAGCAGTTCTTC.

Turning to this clone: One end of the junction does not line up with germline, which may come from a read error. The V gene is TRBV2, the J gene TRBJ2-7; TRBD2 might be the D (5 bases). This CDR3 spans 13 amino acids. Germline V lookup: CDR1 SNHLY, CDR2 FYNNEI. The CDR3 here is CASSLGDLESLVF. DNA of the CDR3: TGTGCCAGCAGTTTGGGAGACCTGGAGAGCTTGGTCTTC.

This chain joins TRBV20-1 and TRBJ1-2; unclear D gene. Looked up from germline, CDR1 is DFQATT and CDR2 is SNEGSKA (reference sequence). The V gene lost 2 bases and the J gene lost 7 bases, with 5 bases spanning the gap. The CDR3 consists of 10 residues. The CDR3 spells CSARQFGYTF. The CDR3 DNA reads TGCAGTGCTAGACAATTTGGCTACACCTTC.

The chain employs TRBV24-1 and TRBJ2-3, with a tentative D call TRBD1 (7 bases). Germline-derived CDR1 and CDR2 are KGHDR and SFDVKD. V lost 3 bases to trimming and J lost 2 bases, with 14 bases between them. This CDR3 region has 16 residues. Here the CDR3 DNA reads TGTGCCACCAGTGATCCCGGCGGGACAGCCACAGATACGCAGTATTTT. It specifies CATSDPGGTATDTQYF.

The chain carries TRBV24-1 and TRBJ1-5; 7 bases match TRBD1. There are 17 residues in the CDR3. V shed 4 bases and J 0 bases; nucleotides not matched to a gene: 8. CDR1 KGHDR and CDR2 SFDVKD come from the germline V gene. The CDR3 nucleotides are TGTGCCACCAGTGACCACGGGACAGTCGATAGCAATCAGCCCCAGCATTTT. Encoded protein: CATSDHGTVDSNQPQHF.

Regarding this clone: Distinct nucleotide sequences in the sample also encode this CDR3. The rearrangement links TRBV4-1 to TRBJ1-6, with 7 bases lining up with TRBD1. Per germline, CDR1 MGHRA and CDR2 YSYEKL. CDR3 size: 14 residues. Germline trimming cut 4 bases from V and 10 bases from J; bases unmatched to any gene: 7. Here the CDR3 reads CASSPQGDGSPLHF. CDR3 DNA sequence: TGCGCCAGCAGCCCGCAGGGGGATGGGTCACCCCTCCACTTT.

The V and J genes are TRBV11-2 and TRBJ2-1; weak D call: TRBD2 (6 bases). CDR3 size: 14 residues. Trimming removed 1 base at V and 9 bases at J, with 13 bases between. The germline V gene encodes CDR1 SGHAT and CDR2 FQNNGV. CDR3 residues: CASSLVTSVVEQFF. Written as DNA, the CDR3 is TGTGCCAGCAGCTTAGTGACTAGTGTTGTTGAGCAGTTCTTC.

V usage is TRBV5-1 and J usage is TRBJ2-5, with 8 bases identical to TRBD2. Germline CDR1 reads SGHRS; CDR2 reads YFSETQ. V trimming: 2 bases; J trimming: 3 bases; junction bases outside the gene matches: 3. The CDR3 has 14 residues. The CDR3 DNA is TGCGCCAGCAGCTTCTCAGCGGGGGAAGAGACCCAGTACTTC. Translating it yields CASSFSAGEETQYF. The full variable domain, rest sourced from reference TRBV5-1 and TRBJ2-5, is KAGVTQTPRYLIKTRGQQVTLSCSPISGHRSVSWYQQTPGQGLQFLFEYFSETQRNKGNFPGRFSGRQFSNSRSEMNVSTLELGDSALYLCASSFSAGEETQYFGPGTRLLVL.

The chain uses TRBV19 and TRBJ1-2, with no clear D. Germline CDR1 is LNHDA and CDR2 is SQIVND (reference sequence). The CDR3 covers 12 residues. V gave up 9 bases and J gave up 3 bases, with 11 bases separating them. The chain's CDR3 is CARRVEDYGYTF. CDR3 in DNA: TGTGCCAGGAGGGTTGAAGACTATGGCTACACCTTC.

The gene calls are TRBV27 and TRBJ2-7; 10 nucleotides agree with TRBD2. The CDR3 consists of 15 residues. J was trimmed by 2 bases and V by 0 bases; bases with no gene match: 1. The germline CDR1 and CDR2 sequences are MNHEY and SMNVEV (reference sequence). DNA for the CDR3: TGTGCCAGCAGTTTATCGCTAGCGGGGGCCTACGAGCAGTACTTC. Its translation is CASSLSLAGAYEQYF.

This chain links TRBV4-2 with TRBJ2-5; 8 bases are shared with TRBD2. Germline V gives CDR1 LGHNA, CDR2 YNFKEQ. The ends lost 0 bases at V and 5 bases at J; junction bases unmatched: 8. This CDR3 comprises 16 residues. The CDR3 spells CASSQDGPGGVETQYF. DNA for the CDR3: TGTGCCAGCAGCCAAGACGGACCGGGGGGGGTGGAGACCCAGTACTTC.

The rearrangement uses TRBV19 and TRBJ1-6; 10 positions agree with TRBD1. Germline loops: CDR1 LNHDA, CDR2 SQIVND (reference sequence). The CDR3 runs 15 residues. Trimming took 1 base from V and 8 from J; bases not matched to a gene: 2. The CDR3 DNA reads as TGTGCCAGTAGTATAGGTGGACAGGGGGATTCACCCCTCCACTTT. Translation: CASSIGGQGDSPLHF.

The rearrangement links TRBV4-3 to TRBJ1-5; D uncertain. The V end lost 0 bases, the J end lost 7 bases, and 13 bases lay between the germline ends. This CDR3 contains 15 residues. Germline V gene data show CDR1 as LGHNA and CDR2 as YSLEER. CDR3 DNA: TGCGCCAGCAGCCAAGATCATTTTTCGGGGCAGCCCCAGCATTTT. It encodes CASSQDHFSGQPQHF.

The chain recombines TRBV2 with TRBJ2-4; 8 nucleotides agree with TRBD1. Looked up from germline, CDR1 is SNHLY and CDR2 is FYNNEI. The CDR3 loop spans 14 amino acids. J lost 2 bases, V lost 8 bases, and 5 bases had no gene match. CDR3 in DNA: TGTGCCAGCCAAGGACAGGGAACCAAAAACATTCAGTACTTC. This gives the protein CASQGQGTKNIQYF.

J is TRBJ1-1 and V is TRBV19; no clear D gene. Germline CDR1 reads LNHDA; CDR2 reads SQIVND (reference sequence). The CDR3 is made up of 14 amino acids. Between the trimmed V and J ends, which lost 7 bases and 0 bases, there was a span of 12 bases. CDR3 nucleotides: TGTGCCAGTACCCGGCGAGCGCTGAACACTGAAGCTTTCTTT. It is translated as CASTRRALNTEAFF.

The chain carries TRBV18 and TRBJ1-6; 11 nucleotides match TRBD1. CDR3 size: 18 residues. J was trimmed by 4 bases and V by 2 bases; bases with no gene match: 7. Germline-derived CDR1 and CDR2 are KGHSH and LQKENI. Here the CDR3 reads CASSPIVGQGVYNSPLHF. CDR3 DNA: TGTGCCAGCTCACCAATAGTGGGACAGGGGGTTTATAATTCACCCCTCCACTTT.

As concerns this clone: Other DNA sequences from this sample encode an identical CDR3 as well. V usage is TRBV10-3 and J usage is TRBJ2-1; the match to TRBD1 covers 11 bases. The V gene end was trimmed by 6 bases and the J gene end by 4 bases; junction bases not matched to a gene: 8. Per germline, CDR1 ENHRY and CDR2 SYGVKD. The CDR3 consists of 16 residues. As DNA, the CDR3 is TGTGCCATCAGCGTATCCGGGACAGGGGGATACAATGAGCAGTTCTTC. Protein sequence: CAISVSGTGGYNEQFF.

The chain links TRBV5-4 to TRBJ1-1; D gene unclear. The V and J ends lost 3 bases and 7 bases respectively, with 10 bases between them. The CDR3 has 12 amino acids. CDR1 SGHNT and CDR2 YYREEE come from the germline V gene (reference sequence). The CDR3 loop reads CASSSSYVEAFF. CDR3 nucleotides: TGTGCCAGCAGCTCGTCTTATGTTGAAGCTTTCTTT.

The J gene is TRBJ2-7, the V gene TRBV21-1; the listed D gene, TRBD1, was not tested against the DNA. TRBV21-1 is marked as a pseudogene. CDR3 length equals 18 residues. CDR3 bases: TGTGCCAGCAGCAAAGAGGTGGCTCAGGATACAGGGGGTTACGAGCAGTACTTC. Its protein is CASSKEVAQDTGGYEQYF.

J is TRBJ2-3 and V is TRBV28; 10 positions match TRBD1. This CDR3 is 16 amino acids long. Germline V gene sequence: CDR1 MDHEN, CDR2 SYDVKM. V gave up 7 bases and J gave up 0 bases; unmatched junction bases: 7. CDR3 protein: CASTRDRGRSTDTQYF. In DNA form, the CDR3 reads TGTGCCAGCACCCGCGACAGGGGGCGAAGCACAGATACGCAGTATTTT.

The chain joins TRBV11-2 to TRBJ2-1; D call uncertain. Germline values: CDR1 SGHAT, CDR2 FQNNGV. The CDR3 totals 11 residues. V lost 2 bases and J 9 bases, leaving 5 bases between the germline ends. The CDR3 region is CASSLHGEQFF. The CDR3 DNA reads TGTGCCAGCAGCTTACACGGTGAGCAGTTCTTC. The whole variable domain, remainder taken from reference TRBV11-2 and TRBJ2-1, is EAGVAQSPRYKIIEKRQSVAFWCNPISGHATLYWYQQILGQGPKLLIQFQNNGVVDDSQLPKDRFSAERLKGVDSTLKIQPAKLEDSAVYLCASSLHGEQFFGPGTRLTVL.

This chain connects TRBV5-6 to TRBJ2-1, with 9 bases matching TRBD2. This CDR3 is 16 amino acids long. Per germline, CDR1 SGHDT and CDR2 YYEEEE. J lost 0 bases, V lost 4 bases, and 5 bases had no gene match. CDR3 protein: CASSLAGQSSYNEQFF. The DNA for the CDR3 is TGTGCCAGCAGCCTAGCGGGGCAGAGCTCCTACAATGAGCAGTTCTTC.

The J gene is TRBJ2-5, the V gene TRBV7-9; possibly TRBD1 for D (5 bases). Trimming took off 4 bases at V and 7 bases at J, with 13 bases between the two ends. The germline V gene has CDR1 SEHNR and CDR2 FQNEAQ (reference sequence). The CDR3 runs to 13 residues. CDR3 protein: CASSSLGLGTQYF. CDR3 in DNA: TGTGCCAGCAGCTCCTTGGGGCTGGGGACCCAGTACTTC.

The V and J genes are TRBV6-5 and TRBJ1-3; D might be TRBD1 (6 bases). With 6 bases removed from V and 4 bases from J, the gap between germline ends came to 13 bases. This CDR3 contains 14 residues. Germline V lookup: CDR1 MNHEY, CDR2 SVGAGI. In nucleotides, the CDR3 is TGTGCCAGCAGACCGGGGACACCCGGAAACACCATATATTTT. Translated: CASRPGTPGNTIYF.

The chain joins TRBV13 to TRBJ2-3, with 10 nucleotides matching TRBD2. Germline-derived CDR1 and CDR2 are PRHDT and FYEKMQ (reference sequence). V shed 2 bases and J 5 bases; nucleotides not matched to a gene: 7. The CDR3 length is 16 residues. In DNA form, the CDR3 reads TGTGCCAGCAGCTTACGTAGCGGGGGGTCGGGAGATACGCAGTATTTT. Translation gives CASSLRSGGSGDTQYF.

The V gene is TRBV13, the J gene TRBJ1-2, with a tentative D call TRBD1 (5 bases). From germline, CDR1 is PRHDT and CDR2 FYEKMQ (reference sequence). V dropped 0 bases and J dropped 8 bases, with 10 bases sitting between them. This CDR3 has 13 residues. Written as DNA, the CDR3 is TGTGCCAGCAGCTTAGGGGCAGGGTTAGGCTACACCTTC. As protein: CASSLGAGLGYTF.